This record concerns one TCR beta chain sequence. Antigen: not known. Looked up from germline, CDR1 is MGHDK and CDR2 is SYGVNS. The CDR3 sequence is 15 residues long. V shed 3 bases, J shed 5 bases, and the junction held 6 bases outside the gene matches. This entry is derived from a study of T cell repertoires in cytomegalovirus infection. Background on the study: Public TCR beta signatures marked donors with CMV infection and the matching HLA.

TCRdb ran MiXCR on the reads and lists one entry per CDR3 protein. This table has about 470,000 distinct CDR3 sequences, roughly 42% appearing once. The rearrangement links TRBV25-1 to TRBJ2-3; 9 positions agree with TRBD2. The sequenced sample was cultured PBMCs, obtained from culture after CMV antigen stimulation. The clonotype comes from a human donor in good health (CMV status not recorded). Some clones in this sample may be carry-over from other donors' samples. The CDR3 reads CASSELSGRRDTQYF. CDR3 nucleotide sequence: TGTGCCAGCAGTGAGCTAAGCGGGAGGCGAGATACGCAGTATTTT. Full variable domain (remainder filled in from reference TRBV25-1 and TRBJ2-3): EADIYQTPRYLVIGTGKKITLECSQTMGHDKMYWYQQDPGMELHLIHYSYGVNSTEKGDLSSESTVSRIRTEHFPLTLESARPSHTSQYLCASSELSGRRDTQYFGPGTRLTVL.